These 24 T cell receptor beta chains share one sample of origin, sequenced in a study of blood T cell repertoires in COVID-19. The repertoire was sequenced with immunoSEQ multiplex PCR; TCRdb's copy has only in-frame clones and lacks some. The sample has about 98,000 clones, around nine tenths seen once; the top ten hold 4% to 5.5%. Sequencing used peripheral blood. Receptors originate from a man between 65 and 85 years old with acute or convalescent COVID-19.

The V and J genes are TRBV7-9 and TRBJ1-4; 10 bases agree with TRBD1. J was trimmed by 7 bases and V by 5 bases; bases with no gene match: 16. Per the germline V gene, CDR1 is SEHNR and CDR2 is FQNEAQ (reference sequence). The CDR3 extends over 18 amino acids. The CDR3 region is CASSPLPGQGISGEKLFF. The CDR3 nucleotides are TGTGCCAGCAGCCCTCTTCCGGGACAGGGGATTTCTGGTGAAAAACTGTTTTTT.

The chain links TRBV7-9 to TRBJ1-3, with D hard to call. The germline V and J ends were trimmed by 4 bases and 0 bases, with 10 bases remaining between them. This CDR3 is 15 amino acids long. CDR1 and CDR2 (germline): SEHNR, FQNEAQ (reference sequence). CDR3 nucleotides: TGTGCCAGCAGCTCAGGCGGACTCTCTGGAAACACCATATATTTT. Amino acid sequence: CASSSGGLSGNTIYF.

This sequence joins TRBV4-1 and TRBJ1-4; maybe TRBD1 (6 bases). Germline CDR1 reads MGHRA; CDR2 reads YSYEKL. This CDR3 spans 17 amino acids. The germline V and J ends were trimmed by 0 bases and 4 bases, with 15 bases remaining between them. In DNA, the CDR3 is TGCGCCAGCAGCCAAGACCCCCCAGGGGCATTTAATGAAAAACTGTTTTTT. This translates into CASSQDPPGAFNEKLFF.

V gene TRBV12-3 or TRBV12-4 combines with J gene TRBJ2-2; D not resolved. CDR3 length: 13 amino acids. Trimming left V 6 bases short and J 3 bases short, with 8 bases between. CDR3 region: CASRALDTGELFF. The CDR3 DNA follows: TGTGCCAGCAGGGCTCTCGACACCGGGGAGCTGTTTTTT.

This clone was counted once. The V call is TRBV2, the J call TRBJ2-1; TRBD1 agrees at 9 bases. With 8 bases clipped from V and 2 bases from J, the junction kept 7 bases outside the gene matches. This CDR3 contains 15 residues. Germline V gene data show CDR1 as SNHLY and CDR2 as FYNNEI. In nucleotides, the CDR3 is TGTGCCAGCGCGTCCGGGACAGGGACCTACAATGAGCAGTTCTTC. Encoded protein: CASASGTGTYNEQFF.

V and J are TRBV27 and TRBJ2-6; 10 nucleotides agree with TRBD1. Germline CDR1 and CDR2: MNHEY and SMNVEV (reference sequence). The CDR3 runs to 18 residues. Trimming took 6 bases from V and 0 from J; bases not matched to a gene: 8. CDR3 sequence reads: CASRPGQGTLSGANVLTF. As DNA, the CDR3 is TGTGCCAGCAGACCGGGACAGGGGACGCTCTCTGGGGCCAACGTCCTGACTTTC.

This chain connects TRBV4-1 to TRBJ2-5; D possibly corresponds to TRBD2 (6 bases). V was clipped by 4 bases and J by 1 base, with 10 bases between them. Germline CDR1 reads MGHRA; CDR2 reads YSYEKL. The CDR3 has 14 amino acids. CDR3 in DNA: TGCGCCAGCAGCCTTTCTAGCGCCCAAGAGACCCAGTACTTC. It codes for CASSLSSAQETQYF.

The rearrangement links TRBV29-1 to TRBJ2-7, with D perhaps TRBD1 (5 bases). V shed 5 bases and J shed 2 bases, with 16 bases lying between them. This CDR3 has 14 residues. Germline CDR1 and CDR2: SQVTM and ANQGSEA. The CDR3 DNA follows: TGCAGCGTTATAATAGGGGTTAGGGCCTACGAGCAGTACTTC. This codes for CSVIIGVRAYEQYF.

V gene TRBV6-5 combines with J gene TRBJ2-2, with TRBD1 matching over 7 bases. The germline gives CDR1 MNHEY, CDR2 SVGAGI. The CDR3 spans 15 residues. V shed 5 bases and J 5 bases; nucleotides not matched to a gene: 8. CDR3 sequence (DNA): TGTGCCAGCAGTCCACAGGGGTTTACGACCGGGGAGCTGTTTTTT. Translated, it gives CASSPQGFTTGELFF.

The chain recombines TRBV7-9 with TRBJ1-4; 7 bases align to TRBD1. The length of the CDR3 is 13 residues. V shed 9 bases and J 7 bases; nucleotides not matched to a gene: 8. CDR1 is SEHNR and CDR2 is FQNEAQ in the germline V gene (reference sequence). The CDR3 is CASLEGAGEKLFF. DNA for the CDR3: TGTGCCAGTCTGGAGGGGGCTGGTGAAAAACTGTTTTTT.

The chain uses TRBV27 and TRBJ2-5; TRBD2 aligns across 7 bases. The CDR3 runs to 13 residues. J lost 7 bases, V lost 1 base, and 3 bases had no gene match. Per germline, CDR1 MNHEY and CDR2 SMNVEV (reference sequence). The CDR3 is CASSLWGGRTQYF. The CDR3 coding sequence is TGTGCCAGCAGTTTATGGGGGGGAAGGACCCAGTACTTC.

The chain carries TRBV19 and TRBJ1-4; 10 nucleotides line up with TRBD1. This CDR3 region has 15 residues. Losses at the gene ends were 9 bases for V and 1 base for J; bases not matched to a gene: 5. Germline assignment: CDR1 LNHDA and CDR2 SQIVND (reference sequence). The CDR3 protein is CASVTGGGTNEKLFF. The CDR3 coding sequence is TGTGCCAGCGTGACAGGGGGCGGAACTAATGAAAAACTGTTTTTT.

This clone has a single count. The rearrangement joins TRBV27 to TRBJ2-3; D possibly corresponds to TRBD1 (6 bases). V was trimmed by 2 bases and J by 2 bases, leaving 14 bases between them. Germline V CDR1 and CDR2: MNHEY, SMNVEV (reference sequence). The CDR3 is 16 residues long. CDR3 in amino acids: CASSLQGMGPTDTQYF. The CDR3 DNA sequence: TGTGCCAGCAGTTTACAGGGGATGGGGCCCACAGATACGCAGTATTTT.

The chain joins TRBV9 to TRBJ1-2, with a tentative D call TRBD1 (5 bases). CDR1 is SGDLS and CDR2 is YYNGEE in the germline V gene. This CDR3 is built from 13 residues. V shed 0 bases and J shed 5 bases, with 8 bases lying between them. The CDR3 protein is CASSVGSGYGYTF. The CDR3 DNA follows: TGTGCCAGCAGCGTAGGATCAGGGTATGGCTACACCTTC.

The V call is TRBV9, the J call TRBJ1-6, with 9 bases matching TRBD1. CDR3 length equals 17 residues. After removal of 4 bases from V and 9 bases from J, the junction contained 14 bases not matched to a gene. CDR1 SGDLS and CDR2 YYNGEE come from the germline V gene. The CDR3 nucleotides read TGTGCCAGCAGCCCCCCGACAGGGGGTACTTGGGGTTCACCCCTCCACTTT. It codes for CASSPPTGGTWGSPLHF.

The gene calls are TRBV7-9 and TRBJ1-2; 7 bases agree with TRBD1. The ends lost 6 bases at V and 0 bases at J; junction bases unmatched: 4. The CDR3 spans 14 residues. Germline V gene data show CDR1 as SEHNR and CDR2 as FQNEAQ (reference sequence). The CDR3 sequence: CASRRGPTNYGYTF. The CDR3 coding sequence is TGTGCCAGCAGAAGGGGGCCAACTAACTATGGCTACACCTTC.

The chain has TRBV6-5 and TRBJ2-2; the D is unclear. CDR1 is MNHEY and CDR2 is SVGAGI in the germline V gene. Trimming took off 6 bases at V and 4 bases at J, with 15 bases between the two ends. This CDR3 spans 15 amino acids. The CDR3 sequence is CASSVITISTGELFF. CDR3 bases: TGTGCCAGCAGCGTCATAACTATATCCACCGGGGAGCTGTTTTTT.

V is TRBV14 and J is TRBJ1-5; no clear D gene. CDR3 length: 13 amino acids. CDR1 and CDR2 from the germline V gene are SGHDN and FVKESK. V was trimmed by 3 bases and J by 3 bases, leaving 6 bases between them. The CDR3 DNA sequence: TGTGCCAGCAGCCAGGGCCTCAATCAGCCCCAGCATTTT. Translated, it gives CASSQGLNQPQHF.

V is TRBV10-3 and J is TRBJ1-2, with D uncertain. The CDR3 loop spans 17 amino acids. The germline V and J ends were trimmed by 0 bases and 6 bases, with 20 bases remaining between them. Germline loops: CDR1 ENHRY, CDR2 SYGVKD. For the CDR3, the DNA is TGTGCCATCAGTGAGTCGACGGGAGGGAGAGGGTCGAATGGCTACACCTTC. It codes for CAISESTGGRGSNGYTF.

The chain combines TRBV3-1 (or the pseudogene TRBV3-2) with TRBJ1-6; D is perhaps TRBD1 (6 bases). The V gene lost 4 bases and the J gene lost 7 bases, with 11 bases spanning the gap. This CDR3 is 14 amino acids long. Per the germline V gene, CDR1 is LGHDT and CDR2 is YNNKEL (reference sequence). CDR3 sequence (DNA): TGTGCCAGCAGCCCACAGGGTCGAAATTCACCCCTCCACTTT. It yields the protein CASSPQGRNSPLHF.

The rearrangement joins TRBV11-2 to TRBJ2-7, with TRBD1 matching 10 bases. Unmatched junction bases numbered 12, after V lost 5 bases and J lost 2 bases. This CDR3 is built from 17 residues. Germline V gene sequence: CDR1 SGHAT, CDR2 FQNNGV. CDR3 region: CASSLVRPGTGAYEQYF. The CDR3 nucleotides are TGTGCCAGCAGCCTAGTAAGACCTGGGACAGGGGCCTACGAGCAGTACTTC.

The chain links TRBV25-1 to TRBJ1-1; TRBD1 might be the D (6 bases). V shed 4 bases and J shed 4 bases, with 10 bases lying between them. This CDR3 region has 13 residues. Germline values: CDR1 MGHDK, CDR2 SYGVNS. This CDR3 reads CASSGRGSTEAFF. Here the CDR3 DNA reads TGTGCCAGCAGTGGAAGGGGGAGCACTGAAGCTTTCTTT.

The chain combines TRBV11-2 with TRBJ1-4, with 9 bases fitting TRBD1. Trimming cost V 4 bases and J 5 bases; bases outside gene matches: 2. CDR1 and CDR2 (germline): SGHAT, FQNNGV. This CDR3 contains 14 residues. Here the CDR3 DNA reads TGTGCCAGCAGCTGGGACAGGGTAAATGAAAAACTGTTTTTT. It specifies CASSWDRVNEKLFF.

J is TRBJ1-4 and V is TRBV7-2; TRBD1 might be the D (5 bases). The length of the CDR3 is 14 residues. Trimming left V 8 bases short and J 3 bases short, with 13 bases between. The germline V gene encodes CDR1 SGHTA and CDR2 FQGNSA. The CDR3, as DNA: TGTGCCAGCCAGCAGTCAGGGCCTAATGAAAAACTGTTTTTT. This encodes CASQQSGPNEKLFF.